This TCR beta chain comes out of a study of monozygotic twins with inflammatory bowel disease. Study findings and constraints: IBD-affected twins scored below their healthy co-twins in TCRbeta diversity (inverse Simpson). Any single strong signal or clonotype tied to IBD lacked support.

As concerns this clonotype: Its cognate antigen is unknown.

Donors each gave more than 2 ml of blood. Each UMI, carrying a 6-nucleotide sample barcode, came from template switching. For each CDR3 protein, TCRdb gives one entry from its re-call of the 5' RACE reads, without DNA. Its table records just over 300,000 distinct CDR3 sequences. The CDR3 has 13 amino acids. The V gene's germline CDR1 is KGHDR and CDR2 SFDVKD. This clonotype was sampled from a human donor with ulcerative colitis or Crohn's disease, or a healthy co-twin of an affected twin (not recorded which). The rearrangement joins TRBV24-1 to TRBJ1-2; lacking DNA, the TRBD1 call made by TCRdb goes unchecked. The specimen sequenced was blood. The CDR3 loop reads CATSDYRDYGYTF.